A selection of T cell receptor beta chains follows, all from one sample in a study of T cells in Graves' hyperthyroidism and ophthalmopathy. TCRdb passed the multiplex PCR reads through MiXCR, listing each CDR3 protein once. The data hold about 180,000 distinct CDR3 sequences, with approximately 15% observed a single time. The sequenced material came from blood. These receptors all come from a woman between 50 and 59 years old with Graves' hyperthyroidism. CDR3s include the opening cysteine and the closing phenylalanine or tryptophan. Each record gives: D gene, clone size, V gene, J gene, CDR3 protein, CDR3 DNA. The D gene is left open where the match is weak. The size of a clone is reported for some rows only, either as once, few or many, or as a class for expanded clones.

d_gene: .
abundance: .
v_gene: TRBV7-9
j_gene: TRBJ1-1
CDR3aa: CASRLRTGSNTEAFF
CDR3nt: TGTGCCAGCAGATTACGTACAGGGTCCAACACTGAAGCTTTCTTT

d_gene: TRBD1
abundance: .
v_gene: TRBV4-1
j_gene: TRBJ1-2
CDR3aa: CASSQVTGIRWGYTF
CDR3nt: TGCGCCAGCAGCCAAGTGACAGGGATTAGGTGGGGCTACACCTTC

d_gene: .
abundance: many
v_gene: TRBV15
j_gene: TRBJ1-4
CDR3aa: CATSRRGADNEKLFF
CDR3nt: TGTGCCACCAGCAGAAGGGGGGCAGATAATGAAAAACTGTTTTTT

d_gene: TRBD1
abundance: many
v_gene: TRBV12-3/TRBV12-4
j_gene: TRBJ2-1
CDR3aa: CASSPPRDRETNEQFF
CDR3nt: TGTGCCAGCAGTCCCCCCCGGGACAGGGAAACCAATGAGCAGTTCTTC

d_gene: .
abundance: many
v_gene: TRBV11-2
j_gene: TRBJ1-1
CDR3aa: CASSLGLGNTEAFF
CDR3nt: TGTGCCAGCAGCTTAGGCTTGGGGAACACTGAAGCTTTCTTT

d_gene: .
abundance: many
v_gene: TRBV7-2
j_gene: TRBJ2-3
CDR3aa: CASGITRTDTQYF
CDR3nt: TGTGCCAGCGGGATTACCCGCACAGATACGCAGTATTTT

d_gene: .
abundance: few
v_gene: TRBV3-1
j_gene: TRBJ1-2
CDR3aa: CASSPKTSAGDYGYTF
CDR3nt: TGTGCCAGCAGCCCTAAAACGTCAGCAGGTGACTATGGCTACACCTTC

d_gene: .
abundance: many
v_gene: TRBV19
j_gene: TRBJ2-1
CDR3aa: CASSIATYNEQFF
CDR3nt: TGTGCCAGTAGTATAGCCACCTACAATGAGCAGTTCTTC

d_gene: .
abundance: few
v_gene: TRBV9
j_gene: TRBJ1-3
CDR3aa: CASSVDIEGNTIYF
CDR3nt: TGTGCCAGCAGCGTGGACATCGAGGGAAACACCATATATTTT

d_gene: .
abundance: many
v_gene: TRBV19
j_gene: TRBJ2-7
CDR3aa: CASRDTSKDEQYF
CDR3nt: TGTGCCAGTAGGGACACCTCTAAAGACGAGCAGTACTTC

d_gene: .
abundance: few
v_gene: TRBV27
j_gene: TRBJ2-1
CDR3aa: CASSFWQGKYNEQFF
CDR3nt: TGTGCCAGCAGTTTCTGGCAGGGAAAATACAATGAGCAGTTCTTC

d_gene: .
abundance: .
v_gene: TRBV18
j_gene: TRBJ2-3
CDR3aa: CASSRQAAPTDTQYF
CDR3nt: TGTGCCAGCTCTCGCCAAGCTGCACCCACAGATACGCAGTATTTT

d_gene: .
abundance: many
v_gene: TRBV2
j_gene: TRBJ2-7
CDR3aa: CASSEAQFYEQYF
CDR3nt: TGTGCCAGCAGTGAAGCCCAGTTCTACGAGCAGTACTTC

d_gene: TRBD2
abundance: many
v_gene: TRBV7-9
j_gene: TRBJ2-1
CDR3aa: CASTTSSGAWASGDSYNEQFF
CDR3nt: TGTGCCAGCACCACTTCTTCGGGGGCGTGGGCTAGCGGGGACTCCTACAATGAGCAGTTCTTC

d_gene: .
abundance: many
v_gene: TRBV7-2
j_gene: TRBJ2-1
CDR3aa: CASSLLGFLRSYNEQFF
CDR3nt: TGTGCCAGCAGCTTATTAGGCTTCCTACGCTCCTACAATGAGCAGTTCTTC

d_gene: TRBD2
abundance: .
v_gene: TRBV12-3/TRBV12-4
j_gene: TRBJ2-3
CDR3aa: CASSLLAGIDTQYF
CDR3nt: TGTGCCAGCAGTTTGCTAGCGGGTATAGATACGCAGTATTTT

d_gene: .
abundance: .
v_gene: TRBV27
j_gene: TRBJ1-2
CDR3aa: CASSPQPLTGDGYTF
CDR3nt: TGTGCCAGCAGTCCGCAACCCTTGACAGGTGATGGCTACACCTTC

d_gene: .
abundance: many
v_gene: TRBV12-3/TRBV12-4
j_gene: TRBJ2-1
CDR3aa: CASSQDFAYNEQFF
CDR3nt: TGTGCCAGCAGTCAAGACTTCGCCTACAATGAGCAGTTCTTC

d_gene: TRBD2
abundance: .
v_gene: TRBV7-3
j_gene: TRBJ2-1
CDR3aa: CASSLKLARETYNEQFF
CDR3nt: TGTGCCAGCAGCTTAAAACTAGCGCGAGAAACTTACAATGAGCAGTTCTTC

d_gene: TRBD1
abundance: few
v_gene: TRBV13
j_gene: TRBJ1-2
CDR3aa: CASSWGQGNTEGYTF
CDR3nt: TGTGCCAGCAGCTGGGGACAGGGGAATACCGAAGGCTACACCTTC

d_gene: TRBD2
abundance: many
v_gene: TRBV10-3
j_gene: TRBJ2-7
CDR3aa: CATSSGPYEQYF
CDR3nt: TGTGCCACCTCTAGCGGACCCTACGAGCAGTACTTC

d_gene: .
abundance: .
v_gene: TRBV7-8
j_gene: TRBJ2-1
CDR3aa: CASSLVLMPSGEQFF
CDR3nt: TGTGCCAGCAGCTTAGTATTGATGCCTAGTGGCGAGCAGTTCTTC

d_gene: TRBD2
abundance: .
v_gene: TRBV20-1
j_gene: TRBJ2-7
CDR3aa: CSARAGGPSEQYF
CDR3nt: TGCAGTGCAAGAGCGGGAGGGCCCTCCGAGCAGTACTTC

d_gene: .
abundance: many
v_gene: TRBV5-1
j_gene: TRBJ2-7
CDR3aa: CASSLGGVSYEQYF
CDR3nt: TGCGCCAGCAGCTTGGGAGGGGTCTCCTACGAGCAGTACTTC

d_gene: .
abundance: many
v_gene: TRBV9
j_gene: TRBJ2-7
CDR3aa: CASSAGTGWGNEQYF
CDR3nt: TGTGCCAGCAGCGCTGGAACAGGGTGGGGAAACGAGCAGTACTTC

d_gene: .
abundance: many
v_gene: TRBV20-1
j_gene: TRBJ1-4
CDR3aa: CSARRPRASATNEKLFF
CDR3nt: TGCAGTGCTAGGCGGCCCAGGGCCTCTGCAACTAATGAAAAACTGTTTTTT

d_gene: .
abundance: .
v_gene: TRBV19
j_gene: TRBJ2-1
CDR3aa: CASSKLIGQSYNEQFF
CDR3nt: TGTGCCAGTAGTAAATTAATAGGGCAGTCCTACAATGAGCAGTTCTTC

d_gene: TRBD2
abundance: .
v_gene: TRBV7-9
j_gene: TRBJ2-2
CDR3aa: CASSLQWAGGPNTGELFF
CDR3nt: TGTGCCAGCAGTCTTCAATGGGCGGGGGGCCCAAACACCGGGGAGCTGTTTTTT

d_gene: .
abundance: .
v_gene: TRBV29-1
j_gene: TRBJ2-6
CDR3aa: CSVETDGRSGANVLTF
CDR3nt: TGCAGCGTTGAAACGGACGGACGCTCTGGGGCCAACGTCCTGACTTTC

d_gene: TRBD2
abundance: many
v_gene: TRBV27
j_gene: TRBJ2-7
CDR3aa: CASSWAGDAYEQYF
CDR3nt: TGTGCCAGCAGTTGGGCGGGGGACGCCTACGAGCAGTACTTC

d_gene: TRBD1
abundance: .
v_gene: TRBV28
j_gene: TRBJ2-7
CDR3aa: CASSSRTGGGGYEQYF
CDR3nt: TGTGCCAGCAGTTCCAGGACAGGGGGCGGCGGGTACGAGCAGTACTTC

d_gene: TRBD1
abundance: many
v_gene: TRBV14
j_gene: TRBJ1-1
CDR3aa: CASSRIQGVAEAFF
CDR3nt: TGTGCCAGCAGCCGGATACAGGGGGTGGCTGAAGCTTTCTTT

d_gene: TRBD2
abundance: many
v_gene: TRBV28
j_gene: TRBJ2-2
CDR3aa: CASSSPIAGGRAGELFF
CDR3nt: TGTGCCAGCAGTTCTCCAATAGCGGGGGGGCGTGCCGGGGAGCTGTTTTTT

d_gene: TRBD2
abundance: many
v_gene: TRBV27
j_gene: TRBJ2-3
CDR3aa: CASSFTGGTQYF
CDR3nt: TGTGCCAGCAGTTTCACGGGGGGTACGCAGTATTTT

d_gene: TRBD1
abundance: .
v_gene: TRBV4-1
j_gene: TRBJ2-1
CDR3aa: CASSQDLNRGEQFF
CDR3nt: TGCGCCAGCAGCCAAGATCTTAACAGGGGTGAGCAGTTCTTC

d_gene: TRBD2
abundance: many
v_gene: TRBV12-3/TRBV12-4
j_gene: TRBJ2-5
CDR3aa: CASSLSGGAETQYF
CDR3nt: TGTGCCAGCAGTTTAAGCGGGGGGGCGGAGACCCAGTACTTC

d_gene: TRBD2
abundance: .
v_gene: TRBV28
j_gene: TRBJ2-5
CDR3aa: CASSLSTIPGLAGVEETQYF
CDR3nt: TGTGCCAGCAGTTTATCAACGATCCCGGGACTAGCGGGAGTCGAGGAGACCCAGTACTTC

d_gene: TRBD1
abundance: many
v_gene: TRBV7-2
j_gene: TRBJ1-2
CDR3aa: CASSSQQGNYGYTF
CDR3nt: TGTGCCAGCAGCTCACAACAGGGGAACTATGGCTACACCTTC

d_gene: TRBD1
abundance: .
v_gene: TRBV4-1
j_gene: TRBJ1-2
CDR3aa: CASSETKGTVFYYGYTF
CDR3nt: TGCGCCAGCAGCGAAACAAAAGGGACAGTGTTCTACTATGGCTACACCTTC

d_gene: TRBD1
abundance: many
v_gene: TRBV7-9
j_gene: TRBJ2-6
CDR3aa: CASSLPLTGGVSGANVLTF
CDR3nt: TGTGCCAGCAGCTTACCCCTGACAGGGGGGGTCTCTGGGGCCAACGTCCTGACTTTC

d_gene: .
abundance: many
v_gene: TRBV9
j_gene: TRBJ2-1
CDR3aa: CASSVYSGLSNEQFF
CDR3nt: TGTGCCAGCAGCGTATACTCTGGGTTGAGCAATGAGCAGTTCTTC

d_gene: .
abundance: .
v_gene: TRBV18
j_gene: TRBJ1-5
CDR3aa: CASSRQTNQPQHF
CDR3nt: TGTGCCAGCTCACGCCAGACAAATCAGCCCCAGCATTTT

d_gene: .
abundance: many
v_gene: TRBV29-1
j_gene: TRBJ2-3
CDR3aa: CSVAARLSTDTQYF
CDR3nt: TGCAGCGTTGCGGCCAGACTGAGCACAGATACGCAGTATTTT

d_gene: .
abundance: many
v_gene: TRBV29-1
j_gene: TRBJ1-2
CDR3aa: CSVGVGYTF
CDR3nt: TGCAGCGTTGGGGTTGGCTACACCTTC

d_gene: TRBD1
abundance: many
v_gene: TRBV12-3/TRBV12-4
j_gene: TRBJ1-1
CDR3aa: CASSSTDRGNTEAFF
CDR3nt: TGTGCCAGCAGTTCCACGGACAGGGGAAACACTGAAGCTTTCTTT

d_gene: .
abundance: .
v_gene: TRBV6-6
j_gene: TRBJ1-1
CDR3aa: CASSYSRRMNTEAFF
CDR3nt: TGTGCCAGCAGTTACTCCAGGAGGATGAACACTGAAGCTTTCTTT

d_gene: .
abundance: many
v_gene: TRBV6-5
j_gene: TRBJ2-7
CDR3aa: CASSYSYNPRDEQYF
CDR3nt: TGTGCCAGCAGTTACTCCTACAACCCCCGGGACGAGCAGTACTTC

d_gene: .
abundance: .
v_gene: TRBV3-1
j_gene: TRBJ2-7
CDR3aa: CASSQAGESYEQYF
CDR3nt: TGTGCCAGCAGCCAAGCAGGGGAATCCTACGAGCAGTACTTC

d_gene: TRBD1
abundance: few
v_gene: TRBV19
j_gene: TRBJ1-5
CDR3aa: CASSIRTGGNQPQHF
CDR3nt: TGTGCCAGTAGTATAAGGACAGGCGGTAATCAGCCCCAGCATTTT

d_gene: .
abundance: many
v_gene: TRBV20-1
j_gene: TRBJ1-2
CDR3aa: CSATPRTSGPGYTF
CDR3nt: TGCAGTGCTACTCCCCGTACGTCAGGTCCTGGCTACACCTTC

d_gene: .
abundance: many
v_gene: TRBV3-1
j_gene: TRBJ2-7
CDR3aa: CASNWRGADEQYF
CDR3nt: TGTGCCAGCAATTGGAGGGGCGCGGACGAGCAGTACTTC

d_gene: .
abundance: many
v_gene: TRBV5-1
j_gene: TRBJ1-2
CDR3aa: CASRPEGGYGYTF
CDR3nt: TGCGCCAGCAGGCCGGAGGGCGGCTATGGCTACACCTTC

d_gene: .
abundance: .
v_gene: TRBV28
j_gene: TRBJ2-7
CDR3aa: CASSGGQRGSTSEQYF
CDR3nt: TGTGCCAGCAGTGGGGGCCAGAGGGGATCCACGAGCGAGCAGTACTTC

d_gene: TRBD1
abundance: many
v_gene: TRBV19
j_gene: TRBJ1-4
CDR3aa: CASSINPGQEKLFF
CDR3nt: TGTGCCAGTAGTATCAATCCGGGACAGGAAAAACTGTTTTTT

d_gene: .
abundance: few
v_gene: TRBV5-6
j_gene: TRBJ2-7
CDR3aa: CASSLRASRAADF
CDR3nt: TGTGCCAGCAGCTTGCGAGCCTCCCGGGCCGCAGACTTC

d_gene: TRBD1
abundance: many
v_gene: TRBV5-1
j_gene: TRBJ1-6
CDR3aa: CASSSTGPGSYNSPLHF
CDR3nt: TGCGCCAGCAGCTCGACAGGGCCGGGCTCCTATAATTCACCCCTCCACTTT

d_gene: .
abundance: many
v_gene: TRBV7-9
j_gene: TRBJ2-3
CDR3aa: CASQSGRADTQYF
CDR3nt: TGTGCCAGTCAAAGCGGGCGCGCAGATACGCAGTATTTT

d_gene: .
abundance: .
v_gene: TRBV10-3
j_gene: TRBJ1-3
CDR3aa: CAISEGPNSGNTIYF
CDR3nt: TGTGCCATCAGTGAGGGCCCTAACTCTGGAAACACCATATATTTT

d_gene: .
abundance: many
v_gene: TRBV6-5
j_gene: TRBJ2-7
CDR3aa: CASSYPSSSYEQYF
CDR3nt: TGTGCCAGCAGTTACCCGTCGAGCTCCTACGAGCAGTACTTC